Below are 14 T cell receptor beta chains sequenced from a single sample in a study of Graves' ophthalmopathy and Graves' hyperthyroidism. From RNA, the CDR3 regions of TCR beta chains were amplified and sequenced. In the first round, RT-PCR was carried out with HTBI primers, and a multiplex PCR formed the second round. TCRdb reprocessed the multiplex PCR reads via MiXCR and lists one record per CDR3 protein. The sample lists about 620,000 distinct CDR3 sequences, 22% occurring once. Sample: peripheral blood. The receptors originated from a woman younger than 30 with stable Graves' hyperthyroidism. Some clones in this sample may be carry-over from other donors' samples.

This clonotype has a count of ten or more. The rearrangement uses TRBV5-1 and TRBJ1-5; maybe TRBD1 (6 bases). The V end was cut by 0 bases, the J end by 6 bases, with 10 bases between. The CDR3 has 14 amino acids. Germline CDR1 is SGHRS and CDR2 is YFSETQ. For the CDR3, the DNA is TGCGCCAGCAGCTTGGCAGGGGAATCTCAGCCCCAGCATTTT. Its translation is CASSLAGESQPQHF.

Many counts were recorded for this clonotype. The V call is TRBV5-1, the J call TRBJ2-7; the D call may be TRBD1 or TRBD2 (6 bases each). The CDR3 runs 17 residues. Germline CDR1 SGHRS, CDR2 YFSETQ. With 2 bases removed from V and 0 bases from J, the gap between germline ends came to 18 bases. The CDR3 nucleotides are TGCGCCAGCAGCTTTGGTAGGGGGGCAGCGAGCTCCTACGAGCAGTACTTC. Protein product: CASSFGRGAASSYEQYF.

The genes are TRBV12-3 or TRBV12-4 and TRBJ1-5; the D is unclear. This CDR3 region has 15 residues. With 2 bases removed from V and 0 bases from J, the gap between germline ends came to 8 bases. CDR3 residues: CASSLPRLSNQPQHF. CDR3 coding DNA: TGTGCCAGCAGTTTACCTCGACTTAGCAATCAGCCCCAGCATTTT.

This clonotype was observed many times. The V call is TRBV2, the J call TRBJ2-7, with D unclear. The CDR3 runs to 10 residues. Germline assignment: CDR1 SNHLY and CDR2 FYNNEI. Trimming removed 4 bases at V and 6 bases at J, with 4 bases between. The CDR3 reads CASSGSEQYF. CDR3 bases: TGTGCCAGCAGTGGTAGCGAGCAGTACTTC.

The chain joins TRBV6-1 to TRBJ1-5; TRBD1 matches 8 bases. V shed 4 bases and J 2 bases; nucleotides not matched to a gene: 13. Germline assignment: CDR1 MNHNS and CDR2 SASEGT. The CDR3 sequence is 18 residues long. The CDR3 bases are TGTGCCAGCAGTGTAGACAGGGGCGCCTTGCCTGGCAATCAGCCCCAGCATTTT. Translating it yields CASSVDRGALPGNQPQHF.

V gene TRBV2 combines with J gene TRBJ2-5; D remains unclear. The length of the CDR3 is 12 residues. CDR1 is SNHLY, CDR2 FYNNEI, per germline. Between the trimmed V and J ends, which lost 0 bases and 6 bases, there was a span of 5 bases. The CDR3 region is CASSEARQTQYF. The CDR3 DNA is TGTGCCAGCAGTGAAGCGCGGCAGACCCAGTACTTC. The variable domain in full, with the rest retrieved from reference TRBV2 and TRBJ2-5, is EPEVTQTPSHQVTQMGQEVILRCVPISNHLYFYWYRQILGQKVEFLVSFYNNEISEKSEIFDDQFSVERPDGSNFTLKIRSTKLEDSAMYFCASSEARQTQYFGPGTRLLVL.

This clonotype was found many times. The V and J genes are TRBV12-3 or TRBV12-4 and TRBJ2-4, with D possibly being TRBD1 (6 bases). The V end was cut by 6 bases, the J end by 0 bases, with 12 bases between. The CDR3 length is 15 residues. The DNA of the CDR3 is TGTGCCAGCAGAGAGTCAGGGGTAGCCAAAAACATTCAGTACTTC. This sequence encodes CASRESGVAKNIQYF.

The rearrangement joins TRBV4-1 to TRBJ1-5, with D possibly TRBD1 on 5 matching bases. Germline V gene lookup returns CDR1 MGHRA and CDR2 YSYEKL. V shed 0 bases and J shed 0 bases, with 15 bases lying between them. This CDR3 is built from 18 residues. CDR3 nucleotide sequence: TGCGCCAGCAGCCAAGATTTAGGGGACGGGGTTAGCAATCAGCCCCAGCATTTT. Residues: CASSQDLGDGVSNQPQHF.

This clonotype was recorded many times. The chain recombines TRBV6-1 with TRBJ2-7, with D possibly called TRBD1 or TRBD2 (5 bases each). CDR1 and CDR2 from the germline V gene are MNHNS and SASEGT. The CDR3 is 12 amino acids. Between the trimmed V and J ends, which lost 3 bases and 5 bases, there was a span of 8 bases. CDR3 amino acids: CASSEGVHEQYF. As DNA, the CDR3 is TGTGCCAGCAGTGAGGGGGTCCACGAGCAGTACTTC.

This clonotype has only a few counts. The rearrangement uses TRBV20-1 and TRBJ2-2; D possibly corresponds to TRBD1 (6 bases). The CDR3 has 15 amino acids. Deletions cut 5 bases from V and 3 bases from J, with 16 bases between. Germline assignment: CDR1 DFQATT and CDR2 SNEGSKA (reference sequence). CDR3 sequence (DNA): TGCAGTGCTGTAGGGGGTACAGGGTACACCGGGGAGCTGTTTTTT. Protein: CSAVGGTGYTGELFF.

This clonotype was seen only a few times. V is TRBV19 and J is TRBJ1-1, with a possible D match to TRBD1 (5 bases). CDR1 and CDR2 from the germline V gene are LNHDA and SQIVND (reference sequence). Trimming stripped 7 bases from V and 1 base from J, with 16 bases between. This CDR3 spans 15 amino acids. The CDR3 DNA is TGTGCCAGTAATTCGCTCTCGGGGGGGAACACTGAAGCTTTCTTT. Protein: CASNSLSGGNTEAFF.

This chain's CDR3 is CASNDRGGSSYEQYF. CDR3 sequence (DNA): TGTGCCAGCAATGACCGTGGGGGAAGTTCCTACGAGCAGTACTTC. V gene TRBV12-3 or TRBV12-4 combines with J gene TRBJ2-7; either TRBD1 or TRBD2 may fit D (5 bases each). The CDR3 is 15 amino acids. V gave up 7 bases and J gave up 1 base, with 17 bases separating them.

The sample holds one count of this clonotype. This may be a read error: a much more frequent sequence differs by one nucleotide. J is TRBJ1-5 and V is TRBV19, with TRBD1 as a possible D gene (6 bases). CDR1 LNHDA and CDR2 SQIVND come from the germline V gene (reference sequence). The CDR3 loop spans 13 amino acids. The CDR3 nucleotides read TGTGCCACCTCTGACAGGTCCTATCAGCCCGAGCATTTT. Its protein is CATSDRSYQPEHF.

The DNA for the CDR3 is TGTGCCAGCAGTTTAGGTCGGGAGCCCCAGCATTTT. Protein product: CASSLGREPQHF. This chain uses TRBV12-3 or TRBV12-4 with TRBJ1-5; no definite D call. The CDR3 totals 12 residues. The V gene lost 1 base and the J gene lost 8 bases, with 6 bases spanning the gap.